The rows below give T cell receptor beta chains drawn from one sample of a study of blood T cell repertoires in COVID-19. Produced via immunoSEQ multiplex PCR; TCRdb's table is partial and in-frame only. The profile covers 250,000 or so clones, with 88% appearing a single time and 0.99% taken by the ten largest. Sequenced sample: peripheral blood. These receptors all stem from a woman aged 40 to 55 who had recovered from COVID-19. Both conserved end residues are part of each CDR3. D genes are given only for firm matches.

CDR3 protein,CDR3 DNA,CDR3 length,D gene,V gene,J gene
CAISDPLQGLGETQYF,TGTGCCATCAGTGACCCCCTACAGGGCCTCGGGGAGACCCAGTACTTC,16,NA,TRBV10-3,TRBJ2-5
CASSPPNQGRTEAFF,TGTGCCAGCTCACCACCCAATCAGGGTCGCACTGAAGCTTTCTTT,15,NA,TRBV18,TRBJ1-1
CSVVGTGQWDTQYF,TGCAGCGTCGTGGGGACAGGGCAGTGGGATACGCAGTATTTT,14,TRBD1,TRBV29-1,TRBJ2-3
CASSYPSPGTRGIYMEQFF,TGTGCCAGCAGTTACCCCAGTCCCGGGACTAGGGGGATATACATGGAGCAGTTCTTC,19,TRBD2,TRBV6-2/TRBV6-3,TRBJ2-1
CASSHGGRGETQYF,TGTGCCAGCAGCCATGGCGGGAGGGGGGAGACCCAGTACTTC,14,TRBD2,TRBV3-1/TRBV3-2,TRBJ2-5
CASNPTGLNTEAFF,TGTGCCAGCAATCCCACAGGTCTGAACACTGAAGCTTTCTTT,14,NA,TRBV6-5,TRBJ1-1
CASGTSGGSYEQYF,TGTGCCAGCGGGACTAGCGGGGGCTCCTACGAGCAGTACTTC,14,TRBD2,TRBV9,TRBJ2-7
CASSGFGLAGPTQYF,TGTGCCAGCAGCGGTTTCGGACTAGCGGGCCCTACGCAGTATTTT,15,TRBD2,TRBV5-4,TRBJ2-3
CSARSGETQYF,TGCAGTGCTAGATCCGGGGAGACCCAGTACTTC,11,NA,TRBV20-1,TRBJ2-5
CACRESGNEQFF,TGCGCTTGCCGGGAGTCGGGTAATGAGCAGTTCTTC,12,NA,TRBV2,TRBJ2-1
CASSLWGDRVGNTIYF,TGTGCCAGCAGCTTGTGGGGAGACAGGGTTGGAAACACCATATATTTT,16,TRBD1,TRBV5-6,TRBJ1-3
CASSPGQSSGYTF,TGTGCCAGCAGCCCGGGACAGTCCTCGGGCTACACCTTC,13,TRBD1,TRBV7-8,TRBJ1-2
CASSLVGTGNTEAFF,TGCGCCAGCAGCTTGGTCGGGACAGGGAACACTGAAGCTTTCTTT,15,TRBD1,TRBV5-1,TRBJ1-1
CASSLDLLNTEAFF,TGCGCCAGCAGCTTGGATCTGTTGAACACTGAAGCTTTCTTT,14,NA,TRBV5-1,TRBJ1-1
CASSTPTGAPYTF,TGTGCCAGCAGCACGCCGACAGGGGCGCCCTACACCTTC,13,TRBD1,TRBV7-3,TRBJ1-2
CASSLGFGLTEAFF,TGCGCCAGCAGCTTGGGATTTGGCCTCACTGAAGCTTTCTTT,14,NA,TRBV5-1,TRBJ1-1
CACSTDRASPLHF,TGTGCCTGTTCGACCGACAGGGCTTCACCCCTCCACTTT,13,TRBD1,TRBV30,TRBJ1-6